A single sample gave rise to the 8 T cell receptor beta chains below, sequenced in a study of cytomegalovirus exposure and HLA in healthy donors. Use of 60 Vbeta and 13 Jbeta primers characterized the PCR. Sequencing used immunoSEQ multiplex PCR; TCRdb keeps in-frame clones, though not all of them. The table lists some 110,000 clones, roughly 80% of them singletons. Input material: PBMCs. All receptors derive from a young man in good health and CMV-seronegative.

V and J are TRBV9 and TRBJ2-3; 12 bases line up with TRBD2. V was clipped by 4 bases and J by 0 bases; unmatched bases: 3. The CDR3 extends over 16 amino acids. Germline V gene data show CDR1 as SGDLS and CDR2 as YYNGEE. Here the CDR3 reads CASSSGLAGSTDTQYF. As DNA, the CDR3 is TGTGCCAGCAGCTCAGGACTAGCGGGGAGCACAGATACGCAGTATTTT.

The chain recombines TRBV28 with TRBJ2-5; 7 positions agree with TRBD1. V trimming: 6 bases; J trimming: 4 bases; junction bases outside the gene matches: 8. Germline V CDR1 and CDR2: MDHEN, SYDVKM. There are 14 residues in the CDR3. The CDR3 DNA is TGTGCCAGCAGCCCCCCAGGGGGTGGAGAGACCCAGTACTTC. Translated, it gives CASSPPGGGETQYF.

This clone occurred once. The CDR3 nucleotides are TGCGCCAGCAGCTTGGCCGGGACAGGGGCCGTCAACACTGAAGCTTTCTTT. Its translation is CASSLAGTGAVNTEAFF. The rearrangement joins TRBV5-1 to TRBJ1-1; 10 bases map to TRBD1. Germline V CDR1 and CDR2: SGHRS, YFSETQ. This CDR3 spans 17 amino acids. The V and J ends lost 0 bases and 2 bases, in that order; junction bases with no gene match: 7.

The rearrangement links TRBV2 to TRBJ2-3, with 9 bases lining up with TRBD1. There are 17 residues in the CDR3. The V gene end was trimmed by 8 bases and the J gene end by 0 bases; junction bases not matched to a gene: 12. Germline values: CDR1 SNHLY, CDR2 FYNNEI. CDR3 in amino acids: CASGRATGQGSTDTQYF. The CDR3 nucleotides are TGTGCCAGCGGACGAGCCACTGGACAGGGGAGCACAGATACGCAGTATTTT.

The chain is built from TRBV28 and TRBJ1-2; 10 nucleotides agree with TRBD1. In germline, CDR1 is MDHEN, CDR2 SYDVKM. This CDR3 is built from 16 residues. Losses at the gene ends were 6 bases for V and 4 bases for J; bases not matched to a gene: 11. Written as DNA, the CDR3 is TGTGCCAGCAGGAGTAGACAGGGGGCGCGGGTCTATGGCTACACCTTC. Residues: CASRSRQGARVYGYTF.

The chain recombines TRBV4-3 with TRBJ2-5; 10 nucleotides match TRBD2. The V and J ends lost 0 bases and 6 bases, in that order; junction bases with no gene match: 7. Germline V lookup: CDR1 LGHNA, CDR2 YSLEER. The CDR3 covers 16 residues. The CDR3 bases are TGCGCCAGCAGCCAAGATAGGGCTAGCGGGGGCCAGACCCAGTACTTC. It codes for CASSQDRASGGQTQYF.

The chain employs TRBV6-5 and TRBJ2-2, with D perhaps TRBD1 (6 bases). The CDR3 is 14 residues long. V shed 6 bases and J shed 6 bases, with 14 bases lying between them. Germline CDR1 MNHEY, CDR2 SVGAGI. CDR3 DNA: TGTGCCAGCAGGACGACCCAGGGGTCCGGGGAGCTGTTTTTT. As protein: CASRTTQGSGELFF.

The CDR3: CASMAGWGLSSYNSPLHF. CDR3 in DNA: TGTGCCAGTATGGCAGGTTGGGGCCTAAGCTCCTATAATTCACCCCTCCACTTT. The V call is TRBV2, the J call TRBJ1-6; TRBD1 is a possible D gene (5 bases). The CDR3 length is 18 residues. From germline, CDR1 is SNHLY and CDR2 FYNNEI. V was shortened by 9 bases and J by 0 bases, with 21 bases between the two germline ends.